The clone carrying this T cell receptor (beta chain) was seen more than once but under ten times. The V gene end was trimmed by 3 bases and the J gene end by 6 bases; junction bases not matched to a gene: 3. CDR3 size: 14 residues. Germline-derived CDR1 and CDR2 are LNHDA and SQIVND (reference sequence). The PCR was carried out with 60 Vbeta primers and 13 Jbeta primers. Only in-frame clones appear in the TCRdb table, and some are missing; sequencing was by immunoSEQ multiplex PCR. Here the sample spans 150,000 or so clones, 78% being singletons. These data belong to a study of cytomegalovirus exposure and HLA in healthy donors.

Sequencing input: PBMCs. V and J are TRBV19 and TRBJ1-5, with 9 bases fitting TRBD1. The TCR sequence derives from a woman aged 40-49 years in good health and CMV-seronegative. The CDR3 nucleotides are TGTGCCAGTAGTATCTGGGACAGGGCTCAGCCCCAGCATTTT. Protein: CASSIWDRAQPQHF.